This TCR beta chain originates from a study of synovial regulatory T cells in juvenile arthritis. With respect to this clone: The antigen is not known.

This CDR3 comprises 17 residues. This entry has no DNA. CDR1 is MNHEY, CDR2 SMNVEV, per germline (reference sequence). General observations from the study: Largely private between patients, iaTreg TCR repertoires showed partial overlap with synovial Teff and blood CPL repertoires. Blood Treg cells that were inflammation-associated showed lower TCR diversity than other blood Treg cells.

Using immunoSEQ multiplex PCR, the repertoire was profiled, and TCRdb retains in-frame clones only, with some absent. Recorded for this sample: about 10,000 clones. This receptor was obtained from a donor between 2 and 29 years old with juvenile idiopathic arthritis. Sequencing input: Treg cells from blood. The subset here: remaining (HLA-DR-negative) circulating blood Treg cells. The chain employs TRBV27 and TRBJ2-2; TCRdb indicates TRBD2, and absent DNA this call remains unverified. The CDR3 spells CASSFVLTSAHTGELFF.